One TCR beta chain is described in this entry. This record comes from a study of blood T cell repertoires in COVID-19. Whole-study context: Nucleic acid was either cDNA or gDNA, and it came from T cells, B-cell-depleted T cells, or PBMCs.

Produced via immunoSEQ multiplex PCR; TCRdb's table is partial and in-frame only. In the table there are around 76,000 clones, about 93% of which are singletons. V lost 4 bases and J lost 7, with 21 bases in between. The germline V gene encodes CDR1 SGHNT and CDR2 YYREEE (reference sequence). The CDR3 is 16 amino acids. The specimen sequenced was peripheral blood. This sequence was found in a human donor in a cohort sampled during active COVID-19. This chain uses TRBV5-4 with TRBJ2-1; a possible D gene is TRBD1 (5 bases). The DNA of the CDR3 is TGTGCCAGCAGCGGACGGTGGCAGGGCGGTAAGAATGAGCAGTTCTTC. It codes for CASSGRWQGGKNEQFF.